This T cell receptor beta chain was recovered during a study of long-term antiretroviral therapy in people with HIV. Whole-study results and caveats: ART preceded a rise in diversity that nonetheless stayed lower than in transplant donor controls. Older ART regimens may have been in use when blood was drawn between about 2004 and 2018.

Worth noting for this clone: The antigen is not known.

The V end lost 3 bases, the J end lost 1 base, and 8 bases lay between the germline ends. The germline gives CDR1 SGHRS, CDR2 YFSETQ. This CDR3 is built from 13 residues. A v3.0 immunoSEQ assay was performed at survey level. Clones were sequenced by immunoSEQ multiplex PCR, and TCRdb holds only the in-frame ones, with some missing. The sample includes about 22,000 clones, around four fifths of them seen just once. The TCR originated in a man in his late teens or twenties with HIV. Sequences were derived from unsorted PBMCs, sampled about 4 years after starting antiretroviral therapy. The chain employs TRBV5-1 and TRBJ2-7, with TRBD1 as a possible D gene (5 bases). This chain's CDR3 is CASSSGRSYEQYF. CDR3 nucleotides: TGCGCCAGCAGCTCAGGGCGGTCCTACGAGCAGTACTTC.